One and the same sample provided the 23 T cell receptor beta chains below, sequenced in a study of post-analysis software for immune sequencing data (dated by TCRdb to between 2015 and 2016). These TCRs are of unknown antigen specificity. Libraries were built with PCR. The sequencer was an Illumina HiSeq 2500. To reduce PCR and sequencing biases, unique molecular identifiers were incorporated into the TCR beta cDNA libraries. The public sequencing data were trimmed at Q25 with fastp and processed into clonotypes with MiXCR by TCRdb, which kept only in-frame beta chains. Each entry is one CDR3 protein sequence, shown with its most common DNA and genes. The sample table lists about 540,000 distinct CDR3 sequences, less than 40% of them with a count of one. About 6% of the sample is held by the ten biggest clonotypes. Findings and caveats that apply to the study as a whole: Significantly higher frequencies in patients than in controls were found for roughly 5 TRBV segments, including TRBV5-6, TRBV5-1 and TRBV20-1.

The sequencing sample was made of blood. The receptors derive from a girl younger than 18 with multiple sclerosis.

V gene TRBV4-1 combines with J gene TRBJ2-1; the match to TRBD2 covers 9 bases. CDR1 is MGHRA, CDR2 YSYEKL, per germline. Trimming removed 4 bases from V and 0 bases from J; junction bases left unmatched: 7. The CDR3 runs 17 residues. CDR3 in DNA: TGCGCCAGCAGCCCCGTAGCGGGGGATCCCTCCTACAATGAGCAGTTCTTC. It is translated as CASSPVAGDPSYNEQFF.

The chain has TRBV29-1 and TRBJ2-3; D is unresolved. This CDR3 is 13 amino acids long. The V end lost 3 bases, the J end lost 5 bases, and 12 bases lay between the germline ends. The germline CDR1 and CDR2 sequences are SQVTM and ANQGSEA. CDR3 protein: CSVDSGSGDTQYF. The CDR3 DNA reads as TGCAGCGTTGATTCGGGTTCGGGAGATACGCAGTATTTT.

This rearrangement joins TRBV5-1 to TRBJ1-1; D not certain. Germline V gene data show CDR1 as SGHRS and CDR2 as YFSETQ. CDR3 length equals 14 residues. V dropped 0 bases and J dropped 8 bases, with 14 bases sitting between them. The CDR3 sequence: CASSLDTGSAEAFF. The CDR3, as DNA: TGCGCCAGCAGCTTGGATACGGGTAGCGCCGAAGCTTTCTTT.

V usage is TRBV12-3 or TRBV12-4 and J usage is TRBJ2-3; 7 nucleotides line up with TRBD1. The V and J ends lost 3 bases and 11 bases, in that order; junction bases with no gene match: 14. This CDR3 spans 15 amino acids. The DNA of the CDR3 is TGTGCCAGCAGTTTGTACTCCGTCGGGACAGATGTGCAGTATTTT. Its translation is CASSLYSVGTDVQYF.

This clonotype showed up just a few times. This chain links TRBV20-1 with TRBJ2-3; no clear D gene. In germline, CDR1 is DFQATT, CDR2 SNEGSKA (reference sequence). V was pared by 5 bases and J by 5 bases, with 14 bases between. CDR3 length: 13 residues. CDR3 sequence: CSAHLGRLDTQYF. The CDR3 DNA is TGCAGTGCTCACCTCGGACGTTTAGATACGCAGTATTTT.

CDR3 DNA sequence: TGCGCCAGCAGTGAGGGGGGTAGCGGGGTAGTGGAGACCCAGTACTTC. It yields the protein CASSEGGSGVVETQYF. J is TRBJ2-7 and V is TRBV10-2; 8 positions match TRBD2. The closer fit of TRBJ2-5 to the DNA end suggests the J call may be wrong. From germline, CDR1 is WSHSY and CDR2 SAAADI. The CDR3 runs to 16 residues.

The V call is TRBV4-1, the J call TRBJ2-5; 10 nucleotides agree with TRBD1. Unmatched junction bases numbered 7, after V lost 1 base and J lost 5 bases. Germline CDR1 and CDR2: MGHRA and YSYEKL. The CDR3 runs to 16 residues. The CDR3 protein is CASSQGWDRGGETQYF. The CDR3 DNA reads TGCGCCAGCAGCCAAGGATGGGACAGGGGAGGGGAGACCCAGTACTTC.

This clonotype was detected ten times or more. The chain carries TRBV5-1 and TRBJ2-1; 9 nucleotides agree with TRBD1. V lost 4 bases and J lost 7; bases outside the gene matches: 3. The CDR3 consists of 13 residues. CDR1 and CDR2 (germline): SGHRS, YFSETQ. CDR3 sequence reads: CASSVTGGNEQFF. CDR3 nucleotide sequence: TGCGCCAGCAGCGTGACAGGGGGTAATGAGCAGTTCTTC.

This clonotype was picked up a small number of times. The chain couples TRBV18 to TRBJ2-7; TRBD2 is a possible D gene (6 bases). CDR1 and CDR2 (germline): KGHSH, LQKENI. This CDR3 is 13 amino acids long. V was clipped by 3 bases and J by 7 bases, with 13 bases between them. CDR3 bases: TGTGCCAGCTCACCTAAGGGCGGAGGGGAGCAGTACTTC. It specifies CASSPKGGGEQYF.

The chain combines TRBV6-5 with TRBJ2-2; 8 bases fit TRBD1. V was pared by 5 bases and J by 4 bases, with 3 bases of the junction left unmatched. This CDR3 is 14 amino acids long. CDR1 is MNHEY and CDR2 is SVGAGI in the germline V gene. CDR3 in amino acids: CASSRGTGTGELFF. CDR3 DNA sequence: TGTGCCAGCAGTCGCGGGACAGGCACCGGGGAGCTGTTTTTT.

About this clonotype: This may arise from a read error, as a much more abundant clone is one base away. This chain connects TRBV5-1 to TRBJ2-4, with 12 positions matching TRBD2. This CDR3 spans 17 amino acids. The germline CDR1 and CDR2 sequences are SGHRS and YFSETQ. The chain's CDR3 is CVSSHGASGGAAVIQYF. CDR3 DNA sequence: TGCGTCAGCAGCCACGGAGCTAGCGGGGGGGCCGCGGTCATTCAGTACTTC.

The sample holds many counts of this clonotype. This rearrangement joins TRBV20-1 to TRBJ2-7; 8 positions match TRBD1. The V and J ends lost 0 bases and 1 base, in that order; junction bases with no gene match: 5. This CDR3 has 15 residues. Germline values: CDR1 DFQATT, CDR2 SNEGSKA (reference sequence). The CDR3 protein is CSARDPGQGSYEQYF. Written as DNA, the CDR3 is TGCAGTGCTAGAGACCCCGGACAGGGTTCCTACGAGCAGTACTTC.

This clonotype was counted once. The chain couples TRBV29-1 to TRBJ2-7, with a tentative D call TRBD1 (5 bases). The CDR3 runs 15 residues. Germline values: CDR1 SQVTM, CDR2 ANQGSEA. Deletions cut 0 bases from V and 3 bases from J, with 15 bases between. The CDR3 DNA reads TGCAGCGTTGAAGATGCGACAGAAACACGCTACGAGCAGTACTTC. Translated: CSVEDATETRYEQYF.

V is TRBV4-1 and J is TRBJ1-2; possibly TRBD1 for D (5 bases). V was cut by 4 bases and J by 2 bases, with 11 bases left in between. The germline CDR1 and CDR2 sequences are MGHRA and YSYEKL. The CDR3 runs to 14 residues. CDR3 in amino acids: CASSPAQGNYGYTF. CDR3 nucleotide sequence: TGCGCCAGCAGCCCCGCCCAGGGCAACTATGGCTACACCTTC.

The V call is TRBV24-1, the J call TRBJ1-1; the D gene is possibly TRBD1 (5 bases). There are 15 residues in the CDR3. V was trimmed by 5 bases and J by 8 bases, leaving 20 bases between them. The germline V gene has CDR1 KGHDR and CDR2 SFDVKD. CDR3 DNA sequence: TGTGCCACCAGTGGCGCCGGTGGGACGGGGGAGGAAGCTTTCTTT. Translated: CATSGAGGTGEEAFF.

On this clonotype: No conserved phenylalanine or tryptophan is present at the end of the CDR3, so a read error is the likely explanation. V gene TRBV28 combines with J gene TRBJ2-7, with TRBD2 matching 8 bases. The DNA end lines up better with TRBJ2-5; the J call may be wrong. Germline CDR1 is MDHEN and CDR2 is SYDVKM. The CDR3 totals 16 residues. The CDR3 coding sequence is TGTGCCAGCAGTTTTCGGAGCGGGGGCCTCGGGGAGACCCAGTACTGC. Translating gives CASSFRSGGLGETQYC.

This chain connects TRBV28 to TRBJ1-3, with D maybe TRBD1 (5 bases). The CDR3 has 16 amino acids. Trimming stripped 6 bases from V and 2 bases from J, with 17 bases between. Per the germline V gene, CDR1 is MDHEN and CDR2 is SYDVKM. The CDR3 coding sequence is TGTGCCAGCAGCCACGATTCGGGACGGGCTGGAAACACCATATATTTT. Its protein product is CASSHDSGRAGNTIYF.

This clonotype was seen just once. This chain uses TRBV5-6 with TRBJ1-2; no clear D gene. V was trimmed by 0 bases and J by 3 bases, leaving 12 bases between them. CDR3 length: 15 amino acids. Per the germline V gene, CDR1 is SGHDT and CDR2 is YYEEEE. The CDR3 nucleotides read TGTGCCAGCAGCTTGGGAGGGTCAGACTACTATGGCTACACCTTC. The encoded protein is CASSLGGSDYYGYTF.

CDR3 in DNA: TGCAGTGCTAGCCCTGGACTAGCGGGAGCATCTGGCTCCTACAATGAGCAGTTCTTC. It specifies CSASPGLAGASGSYNEQFF. The chain carries TRBV20-1 and TRBJ2-1; 13 bases agree with TRBD2. J was trimmed by 0 bases and V by 3 bases; bases with no gene match: 11. Germline CDR1 and CDR2: DFQATT and SNEGSKA (reference sequence). This CDR3 has 19 amino acids.

The chain joins TRBV20-1 to TRBJ2-3, with 12 bases that match TRBD2. The germline V gene has CDR1 DFQATT and CDR2 SNEGSKA (reference sequence). V gave up 3 bases and J gave up 2 bases; unmatched junction bases: 3. This CDR3 has 15 amino acids. CDR3 residues: CSASGLAGHTDTQYF. The CDR3 nucleotides read TGCAGTGCTAGTGGACTAGCGGGGCACACAGATACGCAGTATTTT.

This clonotype was picked up a small number of times. The V gene is TRBV20-1, the J gene TRBJ2-3; 8 nucleotides agree with TRBD2. CDR1 is DFQATT, CDR2 SNEGSKA, per germline (reference sequence). J was trimmed by 2 bases and V by 3 bases; bases with no gene match: 7. The CDR3 runs to 15 residues. The CDR3 bases are TGCAGTGCTAGCCCGCTAGCGGGCGACACAGATACGCAGTATTTT. Its protein product is CSASPLAGDTDTQYF.

This chain links TRBV5-1 with TRBJ2-1, with 7 bases aligning to TRBD2. The junction had 11 bases not matched to a gene; V was cut back by 0 bases and J by 5 bases. The germline V gene encodes CDR1 SGHRS and CDR2 YFSETQ. The CDR3 is 17 amino acids. Written as DNA, the CDR3 is TGCGCCAGCAGCTTGGCCAAGAGGGAGGGACTTAACAATGAGCAGTTCTTC. Amino acids: CASSLAKREGLNNEQFF. Variable domain in full (rest from reference TRBV5-1 and TRBJ2-1): KAGVTQTPRYLIKTRGQQVTLSCSPISGHRSVSWYQQTPGQGLQFLFEYFSETQRNKGNFPGRFSGRQFSNSRSEMNVSTLELGDSALYLCASSLAKREGLNNEQFFGPGTRLTVL.

The chain couples TRBV12-3 or TRBV12-4 to TRBJ2-3; possible D gene TRBD2, 6 bases. V lost 5 bases and J lost 0, with 12 bases in between. The CDR3 is 15 residues long. CDR3 in amino acids: CASSPSSASTDTQYF. The DNA of the CDR3 is TGTGCCAGCAGTCCCTCTAGCGCCAGCACAGATACGCAGTATTTT.